These 17 T cell receptor beta chains were all obtained from the same sample, sequenced in a study of molecular identifiers for immune sequencing clone quantification. MiXCR, applied by TCRdb to the PCR reads, yields one record per CDR3 protein. Among fewer than 350,000 distinct CDR3 sequences listed, under 25% were seen once. The specimen was naive CD8+ T cells from blood, with Jurkat cell RNA spiked in. Indicated subset: FACS-sorted CD8+CD4-CCR7+CD45RA+ naive T cells. All receptors derive from a human donor in good health. Some libraries in this study had Jurkat cell RNA spiked in.

This clonotype came up many times. The chain combines TRBV2 with TRBJ2-4; D uncertain. Trimming left V 10 bases short and J 0 bases short, with 10 bases between. CDR3 length: 13 amino acids. Germline V gene data show CDR1 as SNHLY and CDR2 as FYNNEI. CDR3 DNA: TGTGCCACCGGACGTGAAGCCAAAAACATTCAGTACTTC. Translated, it gives CATGREAKNIQYF. Supplemented by reference TRBV2 and TRBJ2-4, the full variable domain reads EPEVTQTPSHQVTQMGQEVILRCVPISNHLYFYWYRQILGQKVEFLVSFYNNEISEKSEIFDDQFSVERPDGSNFTLKIRSTKLEDSAMYFCATGREAKNIQYFGAGTRLSVL.

Comment on this clonotype: This may be a read error, as it is one base from a much larger clone. This chain's CDR3 is CVSSERAGKAYEQYF. CDR3 bases: TGTGTCAGCAGTGAAAGGGCGGGAAAAGCCTACGAGCAGTACTTC. The chain employs TRBV2 and TRBJ2-7, with a possible D match to TRBD2 (6 bases). Germline V lookup: CDR1 SNHLY, CDR2 FYNNEI. The CDR3 runs 15 residues.

The chain uses TRBV9 and TRBJ2-2, with a possible D match to TRBD1 (6 bases). Looked up from germline, CDR1 is SGDLS and CDR2 is YYNGEE. V was pared by 4 bases and J by 1 base, with 20 bases between. CDR3 length: 18 amino acids. The chain's CDR3 is CASSRYITGSQNTGELFF. The CDR3 DNA sequence: TGTGCCAGCAGCAGATACATAACAGGGTCTCAGAACACCGGGGAGCTGTTTTTT.

Concerning this clonotype: A much larger clonotype is one base distant, so this may be a read error. The chain has TRBV28 and TRBJ1-5; D ambiguous. The germline gives CDR1 MDHEN, CDR2 SYDVKM. The CDR3 is 15 amino acids. The ends were cut back, 5 bases at V and 5 bases at J, with 16 bases in the middle. CDR3 region: CASSPPTGSHQPQHF. As DNA, the CDR3 is TGTGCCAGCAGTCCACCGACCGGGTCGCATCAGCCCCAGCATTTT.

The chain carries TRBV28 and TRBJ1-5, with a possible D match to TRBD1 (6 bases). The germline gives CDR1 MDHEN, CDR2 SYDVKM. V lost 4 bases and J 4 bases, leaving 14 bases between the germline ends. The CDR3 has 15 residues. CDR3 sequence reads: CASSSRQDANQPQHF. In DNA form, the CDR3 reads TGTGCCAGCAGTTCCCGACAGGATGCAAATCAGCCCCAGCATTTT.

Remarks on this clonotype: A much larger clone differs from this one at a single base, so this may be a read error. The V gene is TRBV7-9, the J gene TRBJ1-6, with D maybe TRBD1 (5 bases). The CDR3 extends over 14 amino acids. Germline-derived CDR1 and CDR2 are SEHNR and FQNEAQ (reference sequence). The ends were cut back, 1 base at V and 10 bases at J, with 11 bases in the middle. The CDR3 sequence: CASSLEAGWSPLHF. For the CDR3, the DNA is TGTGCCAGCAGCTTAGAAGCAGGGTGGTCACCCCTCCACTTT.

A note on this clonotype: Relative to the germline gene, one junction end is altered; a read error may explain this. The chain links TRBV28 to TRBJ2-5; D is tentatively TRBD1 or TRBD2 (6 bases each). Germline V gives CDR1 MDHEN, CDR2 SYDVKM. CDR3 size: 13 residues. CDR3 sequence reads: CASSLGGQVTQYF. The CDR3 DNA reads as TGTGCCAGCAGTTTAGGGGGGCAAGTGACCCAGTACTTC. Using reference TRBV28 and TRBJ2-5 for the parts outside the CDR3, the full variable domain is DVKVTQSSRYLVKRTGEKVFLECVQDMDHENMFWYRQDPGLGLRLIYFSYDVKMKEKGDIPEGYSVSREKKERFSLILESASTNQTSMYLCASSLGGQVTQYFGPGTRLLVL.

In its sample, this clonotype was seen many times. V usage is TRBV20-1 and J usage is TRBJ1-5; no reliable D call. The germline V gene encodes CDR1 DFQATT and CDR2 SNEGSKA (reference sequence). The V end lost 1 base, the J end lost 0 bases, and 7 bases lay between the germline ends. The CDR3 has 14 amino acids. In DNA form, the CDR3 reads TGCAGTGCTAGAGGTTGGATTAGCAATCAGCCCCAGCATTTT. This codes for CSARGWISNQPQHF.

This chain links TRBV9 with TRBJ2-3; possible D gene TRBD2, 6 bases. The CDR3 loop spans 16 amino acids. The ends were cut back, 0 bases at V and 4 bases at J, with 15 bases in the middle. Germline V lookup: CDR1 SGDLS, CDR2 YYNGEE. The CDR3 bases are TGTGCCAGCAGCGTAGGAATTAGCGGAATCGCAGATACGCAGTATTTT. This codes for CASSVGISGIADTQYF.

There are many counts of this clonotype. The genes are TRBV7-2 and TRBJ2-7; D is undetermined. The length of the CDR3 is 16 residues. The V end lost 1 base, the J end lost 6 bases, and 19 bases lay between the germline ends. Germline V gives CDR1 SGHTA, CDR2 FQGNSA. The chain's CDR3 is CASSLGYRAEFIEQYF. In DNA form, the CDR3 reads TGTGCCAGCAGCTTAGGGTATCGCGCGGAGTTCATCGAGCAGTACTTC.

This clonotype was observed a handful of times. This rearrangement joins TRBV11-2 to TRBJ1-4; 9 bases fit TRBD1. Germline V gene sequence: CDR1 SGHAT, CDR2 FQNNGV. With 4 bases clipped from V and 0 bases from J, the junction kept 9 bases outside the gene matches. The CDR3 loop spans 18 amino acids. CDR3 coding DNA: TGTGCCAGCAGCTGGGACAGGGTAGGAACCTCAACTAATGAAAAACTGTTTTTT. Its protein product is CASSWDRVGTSTNEKLFF.

V and J are TRBV6-2 or TRBV6-3 and TRBJ1-1, with D uncertain. Trimming removed 2 bases from V and 10 bases from J, with 8 bases in between. This CDR3 comprises 11 residues. The germline CDR1 and CDR2 sequences are MNHEY and SVGEGT. DNA for the CDR3: TGTGCCAGCAGTTACGCCGAGAGAGCTTTCTTT. Its translation is CASSYAERAFF.

A note on this clonotype: With a much larger clone just one base away, this may be a read error. The chain employs TRBV15 and TRBJ2-7; no clear D. This CDR3 region has 14 residues. Trimming pared 1 base from V and 2 bases from J, leaving 9 bases between. Germline V gene data show CDR1 as LNHNV and CDR2 as YYDKDF (reference sequence). The CDR3 nucleotides read TGTGCCACCAGCAGAGTAGAACAGACCTACGAGCAGTACTTC. Translated: CATSRVEQTYEQYF.

As for this clonotype: A much more abundant neighbour one base away suggests this may be a read error. Here the CDR3 omits its conserved ending phenylalanine or tryptophan, so a read error is the likely source. The gene calls are TRBV14 and TRBJ1-5; tentatively, D is TRBD1 (6 bases). Trimming took off 3 bases at V and 5 bases at J, with 23 bases between the two ends. The CDR3 totals 18 residues. Germline values: CDR1 SGHDN, CDR2 FVKESK. The CDR3 DNA sequence: TGTGCCAGCAGCCAGTCGAAGGCCGGGGGCCAGGGGCATCAGCCCCAGCATTAT. Translated: CASSQSKAGGQGHQPQHY.

A note on this clonotype: A read error may explain this, as a much larger clone is one base away. This sequence joins TRBV7-6 and TRBJ2-6; D gene uncertain. The germline CDR1 and CDR2 sequences are SGHVS and FNYEAQ. The CDR3 sequence is 15 residues long. CDR3 in amino acids: CARSLEASGANVLTF. The CDR3, as DNA: TGTGCCCGCAGCTTAGAAGCCTCTGGGGCCAACGTCCTGACTTTC.

On this clonotype: A much larger clone differs from this one at a single base, so this may be a read error. The rearrangement joins TRBV27 to TRBJ2-5, with unresolved D. CDR1 MNHEY and CDR2 SMNVEV come from the germline V gene (reference sequence). This CDR3 is 14 amino acids long. The CDR3 region is CARSLLGPTETQYF. CDR3 bases: TGTGCCCGCAGTTTATTAGGCCCAACAGAGACCCAGTACTTC.

Comment on this clonotype: This may be a read error: a much more frequent sequence differs by one nucleotide. This chain links TRBV4-2 with TRBJ2-7; TRBD2 is a possible D gene (5 bases). Germline V gene data show CDR1 as LGHNA and CDR2 as YNFKEQ. The CDR3 has 15 residues. Written as DNA, the CDR3 is TGTGCCTGCAGCCAAGATCGGCTAGCTGTCTACGAGCAGTACTTC. Residues: CACSQDRLAVYEQYF.